One and the same sample provided the 20 T cell receptor beta chains below, sequenced in a study of yellow fever vaccine responses in identical twins. TCRdb re-called the RT-PCR reads with MiXCR, one entry per CDR3 protein. The sample holds 30,000 to 40,000 distinct CDR3 sequences, 60% seen once. Source: T cells from blood (PBMCs), unsorted or a sorted subset (not recorded which), taken before or after yellow fever vaccination (not recorded which). These receptors were obtained from a woman between 18 and 29 years old who received the yellow fever vaccine.

This clonotype turned up a few times. The chain joins TRBV11-1 to TRBJ2-1; the match to TRBD1 covers 8 bases. This CDR3 has 15 residues. Unmatched junction bases numbered 6, after V lost 3 bases and J lost 5 bases. From germline, CDR1 is SGHAT and CDR2 FQDESV (reference sequence). DNA for the CDR3: TGTGCCAGCAGCTTGCCCCCACAGGGGGACAATGAGCAGTTCTTC. Amino acid sequence: CASSLPPQGDNEQFF.

The chain is built from TRBV11-1 and TRBJ2-3; the D is unclear. Germline assignment: CDR1 SGHAT and CDR2 FQDESV (reference sequence). Between the trimmed V and J ends, which lost 1 base and 0 bases, there was a span of 8 bases. This CDR3 contains 15 residues. The CDR3 sequence is CASSLDASSTDTQYF. The CDR3 coding sequence is TGTGCCAGCAGCTTAGACGCCTCAAGCACAGATACGCAGTATTTT. The whole variable domain, filled in from reference TRBV11-1 and TRBJ2-3, reads EAEVAQSPRYKITEKSQAVAFWCDPISGHATLYWYRQILGQGPELLVQFQDESVVDDSQLPKDRFSAERLKGVDSTLKIQPAELGDSAMYLCASSLDASSTDTQYFGPGTRLTVL.

The rearrangement uses TRBV4-1 and TRBJ2-2, with D uncertain. Germline V gene lookup returns CDR1 MGHRA and CDR2 YSYEKL. Trimming pared 2 bases from V and 1 base from J, leaving 8 bases between. CDR3 length: 15 residues. CDR3 nucleotide sequence: TGCGCCAGCAGCCAACCCTGGGAGAACACCGGGGAGCTGTTTTTT. Amino acids: CASSQPWENTGELFF.

This chain uses TRBV24-1 with TRBJ2-7; unclear D gene. The CDR3 is 13 amino acids. V was pared by 2 bases and J by 6 bases, with 10 bases between. Germline CDR1 KGHDR, CDR2 SFDVKD. CDR3 in amino acids: CATSDWQVGEQYF. In DNA form, the CDR3 reads TGTGCCACCAGTGATTGGCAGGTAGGCGAGCAGTACTTC.

The chain couples TRBV11-3 to TRBJ2-1; TRBD2 is a possible D gene (6 bases). Germline V CDR1 and CDR2: SGHNT, YENEEA. This CDR3 has 17 residues. Trimming pared 2 bases from V and 5 bases from J, leaving 19 bases between. CDR3 in amino acids: CASSLRDSDSINNEQFF. CDR3 nucleotide sequence: TGTGCCAGCAGCTTACGGGACTCCGATTCGATAAACAATGAGCAGTTCTTC.

The chain couples TRBV2 to TRBJ2-4; possibly TRBD1 or TRBD2 for D (6 bases each). V lost 7 bases to trimming and J lost 3 bases, with 16 bases between them. This CDR3 has 15 amino acids. In germline, CDR1 is SNHLY, CDR2 FYNNEI. The CDR3 DNA follows: TGTGCCAGCATCGGAGGGGGGCGCGTCAAAAACATTCAGTACTTC. This translates into CASIGGGRVKNIQYF.

The chain is built from TRBV29-1 and TRBJ1-1; 7 bases match TRBD1. The germline gives CDR1 SQVTM, CDR2 ANQGSEA. The CDR3 spans 13 residues. J lost 0 bases, V lost 5 bases, and 3 bases had no gene match. CDR3 nucleotide sequence: TGCAGCGTTCTCGACAGGGTGAACACTGAAGCTTTCTTT. Translation gives CSVLDRVNTEAFF.

This clonotype has only one observation. The chain uses TRBV20-1 and TRBJ2-3; TRBD2 aligns across 8 bases. V lost 7 bases and J lost 4; bases outside the gene matches: 4. This CDR3 is 12 amino acids long. Looked up from germline, CDR1 is DFQATT and CDR2 is SNEGSKA (reference sequence). The CDR3 spells CSVRGGADTQYF. DNA for the CDR3: TGCAGTGTTCGGGGGGGCGCAGATACGCAGTATTTT.

V is TRBV29-1 and J is TRBJ2-1, with 13 bases matching TRBD2. This CDR3 has 16 residues. CDR1 and CDR2 from the germline V gene are SQVTM and ANQGSEA. V dropped 4 bases and J dropped 2; count of bases not matched to a gene: 5. CDR3 sequence: CSVARLAGGTYNEQFF. In DNA, the CDR3 is TGCAGCGTTGCAAGACTAGCGGGAGGCACCTACAATGAGCAGTTCTTC.

V gene TRBV28 combines with J gene TRBJ1-6; no reliable D call. The germline V gene has CDR1 MDHEN and CDR2 SYDVKM. With 1 base removed from V and 10 bases from J, the gap between germline ends came to 11 bases. CDR3 size: 14 residues. CDR3 sequence: CASSLSAQQSPLHF. The CDR3 region has the DNA TGTGCCAGCAGTTTATCGGCCCAACAGTCACCCCTCCACTTT.

This rearrangement joins TRBV6-5 to TRBJ1-4; no firm D call. This CDR3 contains 14 residues. Germline V gives CDR1 MNHEY, CDR2 SVGAGI. Between the trimmed V and J ends, which lost 0 bases and 8 bases, there was a span of 10 bases. The CDR3 region is CASSYSQIQEKLFF. CDR3 DNA sequence: TGTGCCAGCAGTTACTCACAGATACAAGAAAAACTGTTTTTT.

The CDR3 region is CSAALDRVGGEQYF. For the CDR3, the DNA is TGCAGCGCTGCCCTGGACAGGGTAGGCGGCGAGCAGTACTTC. The J gene is TRBJ2-7, the V gene TRBV29-1, with 8 bases aligning to TRBD1. The CDR3 extends over 14 amino acids. Germline values: CDR1 SQVTM, CDR2 ANQGSEA. The trim removed 7 bases at V and 6 bases at J, leaving 14 bases unmatched.

The chain is built from TRBV2 and TRBJ2-3, with TRBD2 identical over 10 bases. CDR1 is SNHLY and CDR2 is FYNNEI in the germline V gene. CDR3 size: 18 residues. With V trimmed by 1 base and J by 3 bases, 10 bases remained unmatched. CDR3 sequence (DNA): TGTGCCAGCAGTGAAGGGTCCCCACTAGCGGGGATAACAGATACGCAGTATTTT. It translates to CASSEGSPLAGITDTQYF.

The chain combines TRBV19 with TRBJ2-1; 8 positions agree with TRBD2. The trim removed 3 bases at V and 8 bases at J, leaving 12 bases unmatched. Germline CDR1 and CDR2: LNHDA and SQIVND (reference sequence). CDR3 length equals 16 residues. In DNA form, the CDR3 reads TGTGCCAGTAGTATGGGCCTCGGGAGGGCCCTGGATGAGCAGTTCTTC. It is translated as CASSMGLGRALDEQFF.

The sample holds a few counts of this clonotype. V usage is TRBV7-9 and J usage is TRBJ2-3; tentatively, D is TRBD1 or TRBD2 (7 bases each). In germline, CDR1 is SEHNR, CDR2 FQNEAQ (reference sequence). The CDR3 runs 18 residues. The V gene lost 5 bases and the J gene lost 1 base, with 22 bases spanning the gap. The CDR3 region is CASSPAGTVASGTDTQYF. The DNA of the CDR3 is TGTGCCAGCAGCCCAGCGGGGACAGTGGCTTCTGGCACAGATACGCAGTATTTT.

The chain links TRBV14 to TRBJ2-7, with no clear D. Germline V gene lookup returns CDR1 SGHDN and CDR2 FVKESK. Trimming took 4 bases from V and 4 from J, leaving 8 bases between them. The CDR3 extends over 12 amino acids. CDR3 region: CASSRHLYEQYF. In DNA form, the CDR3 reads TGTGCCAGCAGCCGACATCTTTACGAGCAGTACTTC. The full variable domain, completed using reference TRBV14 and TRBJ2-7, is EAGVTQFPSHSVIEKGQTVTLRCDPISGHDNLYWYRRVMGKEIKFLLHFVKESKQDESGMPNNRFLAERTGGTYSTLKVQPAELEDSGVYFCASSRHLYEQYFGPGTRLTVT.

The chain joins TRBV18 to TRBJ2-4, with 11 bases lining up with TRBD1. Germline loops: CDR1 KGHSH, CDR2 LQKENI. Trimming removed 1 base from V and 3 bases from J; junction bases left unmatched: 8. The length of the CDR3 is 18 residues. The CDR3 DNA follows: TGTGCCAGCTCACCACAGGAAGCCGGGACAGGGGGCAAAAACATTCAGTACTTC. Translating gives CASSPQEAGTGGKNIQYF.

The chain joins TRBV12-3 or TRBV12-4 to TRBJ1-1; possible D gene TRBD1, 5 bases. The ends were cut back, 6 bases at V and 2 bases at J, with 10 bases in the middle. The CDR3 has 13 residues. As DNA, the CDR3 is TGTGCCAGCAGCACAGACAGCAACACTGAAGCTTTCTTT. The encoded protein is CASSTDSNTEAFF.

V is TRBV20-1 and J is TRBJ2-7; no reliable D call. The germline gives CDR1 DFQATT, CDR2 SNEGSKA (reference sequence). This CDR3 region has 12 residues. V lost 3 bases to trimming and J lost 1 base, with 7 bases between them. CDR3 loop: CSARGWSYEQYV. CDR3 nucleotides: TGCAGTGCTAGGGGGTGGTCCTACGAGCAGTACGTC.

This chain joins TRBV11-3 and TRBJ2-1; TRBD2 matches 14 bases. CDR1 and CDR2 (germline): SGHNT, YENEEA. The trim removed 4 bases at V and 9 bases at J, leaving 5 bases unmatched. CDR3 length: 15 residues. For the CDR3, the DNA is TGTGCCAGCAGCTCGACTAGCGGGGGGGCTTTTGAGCAGTTCTTC. This gives the protein CASSSTSGGAFEQFF.